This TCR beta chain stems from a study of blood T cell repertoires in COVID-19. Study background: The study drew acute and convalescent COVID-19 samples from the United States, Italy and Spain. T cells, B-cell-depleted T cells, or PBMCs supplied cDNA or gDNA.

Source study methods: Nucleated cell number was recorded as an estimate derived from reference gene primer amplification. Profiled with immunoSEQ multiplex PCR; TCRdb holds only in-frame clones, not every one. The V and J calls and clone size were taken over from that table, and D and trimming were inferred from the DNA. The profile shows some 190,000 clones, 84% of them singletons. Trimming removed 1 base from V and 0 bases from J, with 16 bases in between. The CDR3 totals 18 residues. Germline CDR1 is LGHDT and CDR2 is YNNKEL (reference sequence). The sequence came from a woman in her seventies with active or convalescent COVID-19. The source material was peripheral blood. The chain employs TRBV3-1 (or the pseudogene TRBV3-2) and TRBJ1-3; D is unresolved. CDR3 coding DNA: TGTGCCAGCAGCCAAGGTTTATGGATCGCAGGCTCTGGAAACACCATATATTTT. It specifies CASSQGLWIAGSGNTIYF.